What follows are 15 T cell receptor beta chains derived from one specimen sequenced in a study of shared clonotypes between healthy human individuals. Clones were read by immunoSEQ multiplex PCR, and TCRdb kept only the in-frame ones, dropping some. The sample includes around 2,000,000 clones, about 92% of them seen just once. Naive CD8 cells, CD45RO-negative and positively selected for CCR7, excluded terminally differentiated effector memory CD45RA+ cells. Input material: naive CD8+ T cells from PBMCs. These receptors were collected from a man between 18 and 35 years old in good health. Some clones in this sample may be carry-over from other donors' samples.

This chain links TRBV4-1 with TRBJ1-4; possibly TRBD1 for D (5 bases). The CDR3 is made up of 18 amino acids. Trimming removed 1 base at V and 0 bases at J, with 15 bases between. Per germline, CDR1 MGHRA and CDR2 YSYEKL. This CDR3 is CASSQGSGPGPTNEKLFF. For the CDR3, the DNA is TGCGCCAGCAGCCAAGGGTCCGGACCGGGACCAACTAATGAAAAACTGTTTTTT.

The rearrangement joins TRBV6-5 to TRBJ2-5; 8 bases align to TRBD1. Per germline, CDR1 MNHEY and CDR2 SVGAGI. V shed 6 bases, J shed 5 bases, and the junction held 8 bases outside the gene matches. The CDR3 covers 14 residues. As DNA, the CDR3 is TGTGCCAGCAGATTCGACAGGGGAGCGGAGACCCAGTACTTC. Its translation: CASRFDRGAETQYF.

The chain joins TRBV10-3 to TRBJ1-5; D remains unclear. V was cut by 6 bases and J by 1 base, with 10 bases left in between. The CDR3 totals 14 residues. Germline CDR1 and CDR2: ENHRY and SYGVKD. DNA of the CDR3: TGTGCCATCAGCCCCAGTGCGAGCAATCAGCCCCAGCATTTT. It encodes CAISPSASNQPQHF.

This chain uses TRBV19 with TRBJ1-2; D is uncertain. Germline lookup yields CDR1 LNHDA and CDR2 SQIVND (reference sequence). Trimming stripped 3 bases from V and 6 bases from J, with 14 bases between. There are 14 residues in the CDR3. The CDR3 bases are TGTGCCAGTAGTATTGGAATCCCAGCAGATGGCTACACCTTC. The encoded protein is CASSIGIPADGYTF. Filled out from reference TRBV19 and TRBJ1-2, the complete variable domain reads DGGITQSPKYLFRKEGQNVTLSCEQNLNHDAMYWYRQDPGQGLRLIYYSQIVNDFQKGDIAEGYSVSREKKESFPLTVTSAQKNPTAFYLCASSIGIPADGYTFGSGTRLTVV.

This rearrangement joins TRBV14 to TRBJ2-7; D gene uncertain. This CDR3 spans 14 amino acids. Per the germline V gene, CDR1 is SGHDN and CDR2 is FVKESK. V gave up 4 bases and J gave up 8 bases, with 18 bases separating them. DNA for the CDR3: TGTGCCAGCAGCCCGACGGGTTTTAGTTCACAGCAGTACTTC. It yields the protein CASSPTGFSSQQYF.

J is TRBJ2-3 and V is TRBV15; the D gene is possibly TRBD2 (5 bases). The CDR3 contains 14 residues. Germline CDR1 reads LNHNV; CDR2 reads YYDKDF (reference sequence). The V end lost 0 bases, the J end lost 4 bases, and 8 bases lay between the germline ends. Here the CDR3 DNA reads TGTGCCACCAGCAGAGATCGGCGGGCAGATACGCAGTATTTT. This encodes CATSRDRRADTQYF.

The chain has TRBV11-2 and TRBJ1-4; 7 bases match TRBD1. This CDR3 comprises 16 residues. Per germline, CDR1 SGHAT and CDR2 FQNNGV. Trimming cost V 5 bases and J 0 bases; bases outside gene matches: 6. The CDR3 loop is CASSDRTGATNEKLFF. In DNA form, the CDR3 reads TGTGCCAGCAGCGACCGTACAGGGGCAACTAATGAAAAACTGTTTTTT.

The chain recombines TRBV6-5 with TRBJ2-7, with TRBD1 identical over 7 bases. V gave up 6 bases and J gave up 3 bases; unmatched junction bases: 8. CDR1 MNHEY and CDR2 SVGAGI come from the germline V gene. CDR3 size: 14 residues. CDR3 DNA: TGTGCCAGCAGACCACCGGGACAGTACTACGAGCAGTACTTC. Residues: CASRPPGQYYEQYF.

The CDR3 DNA follows: TGTGCCACCAGCGACCTTGAATACGAGCAGTACTTC. It encodes CATSDLEYEQYF. The rearrangement uses TRBV15 and TRBJ2-7, with unresolved D. V was clipped by 5 bases and J by 4 bases, with 9 bases between them. Germline V lookup: CDR1 LNHNV, CDR2 YYDKDF (reference sequence). The CDR3 runs to 12 residues.

The rearrangement joins TRBV27 to TRBJ1-5; 9 bases agree with TRBD1. Germline values: CDR1 MNHEY, CDR2 SMNVEV (reference sequence). The CDR3 is made up of 14 amino acids. Trimming cost V 4 bases and J 7 bases; bases outside gene matches: 5. CDR3 nucleotide sequence: TGTGCCAGCAGTTGGGGGGGACAGGGACAGCCCCAGCATTTT. Protein: CASSWGGQGQPQHF.

This chain joins TRBV7-9 and TRBJ1-2; no firm D call. Trimming removed 0 bases at V and 1 base at J, with 6 bases between. Germline V gives CDR1 SEHNR, CDR2 FQNEAQ (reference sequence). CDR3 length equals 14 residues. The CDR3 nucleotides are TGTGCCAGCAGCTTAGCGGAAGTTAACTATGGCTACACCTTC. Translating gives CASSLAEVNYGYTF.

The V call is TRBV6-4, the J call TRBJ2-1; D unresolved. Germline-derived CDR1 and CDR2 are MRHNA and SNTAGT. The CDR3 covers 16 residues. With 4 bases removed from V and 0 bases from J, the gap between germline ends came to 13 bases. The DNA for the CDR3 is TGTGCCAGCAGTGTGTCCTTAACCCGCTCCTACAATGAGCAGTTCTTC. It codes for CASSVSLTRSYNEQFF.

The rearrangement joins TRBV28 to TRBJ1-6; 7 bases map to TRBD1. V dropped 2 bases and J dropped 7; count of bases not matched to a gene: 2. CDR1 is MDHEN and CDR2 is SYDVKM in the germline V gene. The length of the CDR3 is 14 residues. This CDR3 reads CASSLRGQNSPLHF. CDR3 nucleotide sequence: TGTGCCAGCAGTTTAAGGGGGCAAAATTCACCCCTCCACTTT.

J is TRBJ1-1 and V is TRBV7-3; D gene unclear. Germline loops: CDR1 SGHTA, CDR2 FQGTGA. This CDR3 comprises 15 residues. Trimming took 0 bases from V and 3 from J, leaving 11 bases between them. The DNA for the CDR3 is TGTGCCAGCAGCTTAACGCCGGGTAGGGACACTGAAGCTTTCTTT. It yields the protein CASSLTPGRDTEAFF.

This sequence joins TRBV5-1 and TRBJ2-7; 8 positions agree with TRBD2. V shed 4 bases and J 5 bases; nucleotides not matched to a gene: 11. The germline V gene encodes CDR1 SGHRS and CDR2 YFSETQ. The CDR3 spans 15 residues. CDR3 nucleotides: TGCGCCAGCAGCATCTCGGGACTAGGAATCGACGAGCAGTACTTC. Translation gives CASSISGLGIDEQYF.